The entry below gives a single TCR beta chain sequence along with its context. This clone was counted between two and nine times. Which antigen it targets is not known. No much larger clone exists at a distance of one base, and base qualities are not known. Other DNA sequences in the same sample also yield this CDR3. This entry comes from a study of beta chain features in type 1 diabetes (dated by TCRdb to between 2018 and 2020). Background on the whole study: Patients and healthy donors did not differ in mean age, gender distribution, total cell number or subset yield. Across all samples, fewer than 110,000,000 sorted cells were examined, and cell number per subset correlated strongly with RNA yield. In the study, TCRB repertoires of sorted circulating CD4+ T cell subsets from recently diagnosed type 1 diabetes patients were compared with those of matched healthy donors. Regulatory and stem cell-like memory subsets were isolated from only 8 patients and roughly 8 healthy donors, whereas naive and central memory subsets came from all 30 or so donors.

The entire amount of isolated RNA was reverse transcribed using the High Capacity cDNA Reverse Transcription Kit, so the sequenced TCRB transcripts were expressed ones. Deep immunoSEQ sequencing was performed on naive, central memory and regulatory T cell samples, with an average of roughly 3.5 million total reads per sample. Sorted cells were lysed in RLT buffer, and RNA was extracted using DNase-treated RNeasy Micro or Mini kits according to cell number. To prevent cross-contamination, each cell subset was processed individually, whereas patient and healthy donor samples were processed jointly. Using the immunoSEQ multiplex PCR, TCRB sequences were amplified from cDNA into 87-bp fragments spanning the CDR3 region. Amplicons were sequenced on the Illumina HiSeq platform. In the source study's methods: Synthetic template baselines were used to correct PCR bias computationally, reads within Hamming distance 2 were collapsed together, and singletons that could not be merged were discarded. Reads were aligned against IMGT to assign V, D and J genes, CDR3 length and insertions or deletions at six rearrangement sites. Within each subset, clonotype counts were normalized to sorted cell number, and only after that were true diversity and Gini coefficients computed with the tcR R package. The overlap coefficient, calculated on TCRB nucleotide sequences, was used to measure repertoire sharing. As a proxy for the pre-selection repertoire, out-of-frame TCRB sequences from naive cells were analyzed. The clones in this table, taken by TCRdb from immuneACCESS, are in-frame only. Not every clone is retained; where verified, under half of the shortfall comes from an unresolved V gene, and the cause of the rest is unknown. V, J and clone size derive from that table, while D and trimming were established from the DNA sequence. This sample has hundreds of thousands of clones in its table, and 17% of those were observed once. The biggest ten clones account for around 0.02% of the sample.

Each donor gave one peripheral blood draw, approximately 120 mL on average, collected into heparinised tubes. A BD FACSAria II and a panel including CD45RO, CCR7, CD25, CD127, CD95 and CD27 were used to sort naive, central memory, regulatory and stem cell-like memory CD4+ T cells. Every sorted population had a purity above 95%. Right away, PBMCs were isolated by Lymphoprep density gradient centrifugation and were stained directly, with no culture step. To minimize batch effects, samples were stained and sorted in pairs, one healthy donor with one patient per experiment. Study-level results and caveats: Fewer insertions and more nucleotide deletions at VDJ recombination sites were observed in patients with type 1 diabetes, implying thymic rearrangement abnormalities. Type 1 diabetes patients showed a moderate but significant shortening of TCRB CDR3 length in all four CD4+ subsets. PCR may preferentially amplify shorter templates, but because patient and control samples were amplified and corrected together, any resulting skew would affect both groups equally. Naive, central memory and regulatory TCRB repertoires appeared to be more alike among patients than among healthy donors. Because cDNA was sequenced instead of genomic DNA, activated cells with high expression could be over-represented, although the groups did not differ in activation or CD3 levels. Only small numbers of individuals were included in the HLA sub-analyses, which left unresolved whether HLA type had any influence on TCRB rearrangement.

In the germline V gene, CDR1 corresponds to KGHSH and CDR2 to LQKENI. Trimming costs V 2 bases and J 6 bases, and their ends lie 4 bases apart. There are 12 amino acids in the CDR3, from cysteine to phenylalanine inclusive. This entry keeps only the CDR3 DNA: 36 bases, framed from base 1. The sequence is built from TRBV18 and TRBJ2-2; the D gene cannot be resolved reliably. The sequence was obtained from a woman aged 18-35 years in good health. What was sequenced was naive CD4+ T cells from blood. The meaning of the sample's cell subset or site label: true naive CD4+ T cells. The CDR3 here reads CASSPTSGELFF. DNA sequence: TGTGCCAGCTCACCAACCTCCGGGGAGCTGTTTTTT.